What follows describes a single T cell receptor beta chain. What it recognizes is unknown. This sample was taken from a study of blood T cells in healthy people across ages. Regarding the study as a whole: Measured against age, TCR beta diversity per million T cells decreased in a roughly linear manner.

Then a second PCR, running roughly 6 to 11 cycles, was carried out with a sample-barcoded 5' primer and a J-beta primer mix. TCRdb ran MiXCR on the 5' RACE reads and lists one entry per CDR3 protein. The sample records roughly 800,000 distinct CDR3 sequences, just under 25% being singletons. This CDR3 region has 11 residues. V lost 4 bases, J lost 6 bases, and 10 bases lay in between. Germline lookup yields CDR1 GTSNPN and CDR2 SVGIG (reference sequence). The same sample was also used in a study of T cells of mothers and their children. From that paper: The study recruited three healthy Caucasian mothers and their six children as donors.

The sample was blood. The TCR originated in a boy younger than 18 in good health. The chain links TRBV30 to TRBJ2-7, with D possibly TRBD1 on 6 matching bases. The CDR3 DNA follows: TGTGCCTGGACACAGGGATCCGAGCAGTACTTC. Its protein is CAWTQGSEQYF.